Below, 21 T cell receptor beta chains from the same sample are listed, as sequenced in a study of T cell responses to AZD1222 COVID-19 vaccine. Here immunoSEQ multiplex PCR was the method, and the copy in TCRdb shows in-frame clones only, minus some. The repertoire holds approximately 130,000 clones, with 85% to 95% as singletons. The sample here was peripheral blood, taken on day 0 of AZD1222 vaccination. These receptors all stem from an adult in good health.

About this clone: Mismatch with germline at one junction end may stem from a read error. The V and J genes are TRBV4-1 and TRBJ1-4; the match to TRBD1 covers 9 bases. The length of the CDR3 is 13 residues. Germline values: CDR1 MGHRA, CDR2 YSYEKL. CDR3 protein: CACRRTGAEKLFF. CDR3 nucleotide sequence: TGCGCCTGCAGACGGACAGGGGCTGAAAAACTGTTTTTT.

The V call is TRBV6-5, the J call TRBJ1-1; possibly TRBD1 for D (6 bases). Trimming left V 2 bases short and J 5 bases short, with 18 bases between. Germline values: CDR1 MNHEY, CDR2 SVGAGI. The CDR3 is 16 residues long. Here the CDR3 reads CASSYPGAGRGTEAFF. CDR3 sequence (DNA): TGTGCCAGCAGTTACCCGGGGGCCGGGAGAGGGACTGAAGCTTTCTTT.

This chain connects TRBV9 to TRBJ2-1; D is undetermined. With 4 bases removed from V and 0 bases from J, the gap between germline ends came to 20 bases. Germline CDR1 and CDR2: SGDLS and YYNGEE. The CDR3 is made up of 18 amino acids. The CDR3 sequence: CASSLPLVSPSSYNEQFF. As DNA, the CDR3 is TGTGCCAGCAGCCTCCCGCTAGTCTCCCCTAGCTCCTACAATGAGCAGTTCTTC. Drawing the rest from reference TRBV9 and TRBJ2-1, the complete variable domain is DSGVTQTPKHLITATGQRVTLRCSPRSGDLSVYWYQQSLDQGLQFLIQYYNGEERAKGNILERFSAQQFPDLHSELNLSSLELGDSALYFCASSLPLVSPSSYNEQFFGPGTRLTVL.

The gene calls are TRBV9 and TRBJ1-1, with D possibly being TRBD1 (6 bases). V was shortened by 4 bases and J by 5 bases, with 21 bases between the two germline ends. Germline loops: CDR1 SGDLS, CDR2 YYNGEE. There are 16 residues in the CDR3. The CDR3 coding sequence is TGTGCCAGCAGCTTCCCCCGAGAGGGGGGGGTTACTGAAGCTTTCTTT. Translation gives CASSFPREGGVTEAFF. The whole variable domain, remainder taken from reference TRBV9 and TRBJ1-1, is DSGVTQTPKHLITATGQRVTLRCSPRSGDLSVYWYQQSLDQGLQFLIQYYNGEERAKGNILERFSAQQFPDLHSELNLSSLELGDSALYFCASSFPREGGVTEAFFGQGTRLTVV.

This chain connects TRBV7-9 to TRBJ1-1, with 9 bases aligning to TRBD1. V lost 5 bases to trimming and J lost 5 bases; unmatched junction nucleotides: 6. Germline lookup yields CDR1 SEHNR and CDR2 FQNEAQ (reference sequence). CDR3 length equals 14 residues. The CDR3 sequence: CASSSGQGRTEAFF. CDR3 coding DNA: TGTGCCAGCAGCAGCGGACAGGGGAGGACTGAAGCTTTCTTT. Full variable domain (remainder filled in from reference TRBV7-9 and TRBJ1-1): DTGVSQNPRHKITKRGQNVTFRCDPISEHNRLYWYRQTLGQGPEFLTYFQNEAQLEKSRLLSDRFSAERPKGSFSTLEIQRTEQGDSAMYLCASSSGQGRTEAFFGQGTRLTVV.

V and J are TRBV9 and TRBJ1-1, with unresolved D. The CDR3 contains 14 residues. Looked up from germline, CDR1 is SGDLS and CDR2 is YYNGEE. Trimming removed 0 bases at V and 8 bases at J, with 14 bases between. This CDR3 reads CASSVATAGLEAFF. CDR3 bases: TGTGCCAGCAGCGTAGCCACGGCGGGCCTGGAAGCTTTCTTT.

This chain uses TRBV28 with TRBJ2-5; D is unresolved. There are 15 residues in the CDR3. Per the germline V gene, CDR1 is MDHEN and CDR2 is SYDVKM. Trimming removed 2 bases at V and 2 bases at J, with 12 bases between. The CDR3 DNA is TGTGCCAGCAGTTTACCCACTGGGATACAAGAGACCCAGTACTTC. As protein: CASSLPTGIQETQYF.

The genes are TRBV6-2 or TRBV6-3 and TRBJ2-7, with D maybe TRBD1 (5 bases). The CDR3 loop spans 13 amino acids. V was pared by 5 bases and J by 2 bases, with 10 bases between. Germline assignment: CDR1 MNHEY and CDR2 SVGEGT. The CDR3 here is CASSTGTTYEQYF. The DNA for the CDR3 is TGTGCCAGCAGTACAGGTACAACCTACGAGCAGTACTTC.

CDR3 region: CASSPDSYYGYTF. For the CDR3, the DNA is TGTGCCAGCAGCCCGGACAGTTACTATGGCTACACCTTC. The rearrangement joins TRBV7-9 to TRBJ1-2, with D perhaps TRBD1 (6 bases). This CDR3 has 13 residues. V was pared by 5 bases and J by 3 bases, with 10 bases between. Germline V gene sequence: CDR1 SEHNR, CDR2 FQNEAQ (reference sequence).

V usage is TRBV10-3 and J usage is TRBJ1-6, with D hard to call. This CDR3 is 13 amino acids long. Germline V gene data show CDR1 as ENHRY and CDR2 as SYGVKD. V was trimmed by 2 bases and J by 7 bases, leaving 6 bases between them. CDR3: CAISEGENSPLHF. CDR3 DNA sequence: TGTGCCATCAGTGAGGGGGAGAATTCACCCCTCCACTTT.

The V and J genes are TRBV30 and TRBJ1-5; 7 bases align to TRBD1. V trimming: 1 base; J trimming: 5 bases; junction bases outside the gene matches: 5. This CDR3 region has 14 residues. Germline CDR1 GTSNPN, CDR2 SVGIG (reference sequence). As DNA, the CDR3 is TGTGCCTGGAGTGCCAGGGACAGCCATCAGCCCCAGCATTTT. Translating gives CAWSARDSHQPQHF.

The chain is built from TRBV5-4 and TRBJ1-2; D is possibly TRBD1 (6 bases). The germline V gene encodes CDR1 SGHNT and CDR2 YYREEE (reference sequence). The germline V and J ends were trimmed by 0 bases and 4 bases, with 13 bases remaining between them. This CDR3 spans 15 amino acids. The CDR3 reads CASSLDPGDIYGYTF. CDR3 DNA sequence: TGTGCCAGCAGCTTGGACCCAGGGGATATCTATGGCTACACCTTC.

The V and J genes are TRBV6-6 and TRBJ2-7; tentative D call: TRBD1 (5 bases). CDR1 is MNHNY, CDR2 SVGAGI, per germline (reference sequence). Trimming removed 2 bases at V and 3 bases at J, with 8 bases between. This CDR3 contains 13 residues. Here the CDR3 DNA reads TGTGCCAGCAGTTACGGCAGGGACTACGAGCAGTACTTC. It encodes CASSYGRDYEQYF.

The chain carries TRBV7-9 and TRBJ2-1; 14 bases line up with TRBD2. CDR3 length equals 17 residues. The junction had 5 bases not matched to a gene; V was cut back by 0 bases and J by 7 bases. Germline CDR1 SEHNR, CDR2 FQNEAQ (reference sequence). The DNA of the CDR3 is TGTGCCAGCAGCTTAGCGTTGGGACTAGCGGGAGTAAATGAGCAGTTCTTC. Encoded protein: CASSLALGLAGVNEQFF. The variable domain in full, completed from reference TRBV7-9 and TRBJ2-1, reads DTGVSQNPRHKITKRGQNVTFRCDPISEHNRLYWYRQTLGQGPEFLTYFQNEAQLEKSRLLSDRFSAERPKGSFSTLEIQRTEQGDSAMYLCASSLALGLAGVNEQFFGPGTRLTVL.

The chain has TRBV25-1 and TRBJ1-1; 9 bases are a match to TRBD1. Germline V gives CDR1 MGHDK, CDR2 SYGVNS. CDR3 length equals 15 residues. The trim removed 7 bases at V and 3 bases at J, leaving 9 bases unmatched. CDR3 amino acids: CASTIRTGVHTEAFF. The CDR3 bases are TGTGCCAGCACAATCCGGACAGGGGTGCACACTGAAGCTTTCTTT.

In the case of this clone: Other DNA sequences in this sample translate to the same CDR3. The chain couples TRBV30 to TRBJ1-5, with D possibly TRBD1 on 5 matching bases. Per the germline V gene, CDR1 is GTSNPN and CDR2 is SVGIG (reference sequence). Trimming took 4 bases from V and 1 from J, leaving 8 bases between them. The CDR3 sequence is 13 residues long. This chain's CDR3 is CAWNRDSNQPQHF. DNA of the CDR3: TGTGCCTGGAACCGGGACAGCAATCAGCCCCAGCATTTT.

The V call is TRBV9, the J call TRBJ1-4, with D perhaps matching TRBD1 (6 bases). The CDR3 is 15 residues long. Germline CDR1 SGDLS, CDR2 YYNGEE. V dropped 0 bases and J dropped 8 bases, with 14 bases sitting between them. Written as DNA, the CDR3 is TGTGCCAGCAGCGTAGGCAGGGGTCCCCAGGAAAAACTGTTTTTT. Amino acid sequence: CASSVGRGPQEKLFF.

The chain recombines TRBV2 with TRBJ2-7, with TRBD1 as a possible D gene (5 bases). This CDR3 region has 14 residues. Trimming cost V 10 bases and J 1 base, with 17 bases left between them. The V gene's germline CDR1 is SNHLY and CDR2 FYNNEI. Written as DNA, the CDR3 is TGTGCCACCAAAGAGGACACCAAATCCTACGAGCAGTACTTC. This encodes CATKEDTKSYEQYF.

The genes are TRBV7-3 and TRBJ1-1; 9 bases align to TRBD1. The CDR3 totals 15 residues. From germline, CDR1 is SGHTA and CDR2 FQGTGA. J lost 1 base, V lost 4 bases, and 4 bases had no gene match. In DNA form, the CDR3 reads TGTGCCAGCAGCTCAACGGGACAGGGGAACACTGAAGCTTTCTTT. This sequence encodes CASSSTGQGNTEAFF. The full variable domain, its missing parts supplied by reference TRBV7-3 and TRBJ1-1, is GAGVSQTPSNKVTEKGKYVELRCDPISGHTALYWYRQSLGQGPEFLIYFQGTGAADDSGLPNDRFFAVRPEGSVSTLKIQRTERGDSAVYLCASSSTGQGNTEAFFGQGTRLTVV.

V is TRBV15 and J is TRBJ1-2; D is ambiguous. Per germline, CDR1 LNHNV and CDR2 YYDKDF (reference sequence). This CDR3 is 15 amino acids long. V lost 0 bases and J lost 2, with 10 bases in between. The CDR3 region is CATSRDLGRNYGYTF. The CDR3 nucleotides are TGTGCCACCAGCAGAGATTTGGGCAGGAACTATGGCTACACCTTC.

V and J are TRBV5-6 and TRBJ2-7; TRBD1 matches 9 bases. The J segment lost 6 bases and the V segment lost 3 bases, leaving 7 bases of the junction unmatched. This CDR3 has 14 residues. Looked up from germline, CDR1 is SGHDT and CDR2 is YYEEEE. Written as DNA, the CDR3 is TGTGCCAGCAGCTGGGGGACAGGGCTCCGCGAGCAGTACTTC. Its protein is CASSWGTGLREQYF.